Each of the 23 T cell receptor beta chains below was sequenced from the same sample in a study of shared clonotypes between healthy human individuals. TCRdb's copy holds only in-frame clones and misses some; the assay was immunoSEQ multiplex PCR. The top ten clones hold about 2% of a sample with 600,000 to 750,000 clones, about two thirds of them seen once. The source material was memory CD4+ T cells sorted from blood. Described subset: CD45RA-negative fraction. These receptors were taken from a young woman in good health.

The gene calls are TRBV4-1 and TRBJ2-3, with 11 bases that match TRBD2. The CDR3 has 15 amino acids. Trimming at V came to 8 bases and at J to 5 bases, leaving 9 bases not matched to a gene. The germline gives CDR1 MGHRA, CDR2 YSYEKL. The chain's CDR3 is CASGTSGRSGDTQYF. DNA of the CDR3: TGCGCCAGCGGAACTAGCGGGAGAAGCGGAGATACGCAGTATTTT.

The gene calls are TRBV29-1 and TRBJ2-3; 7 bases are shared with TRBD2. The trim removed 4 bases at V and 0 bases at J, leaving 10 bases unmatched. This CDR3 has 16 residues. Germline CDR1 SQVTM, CDR2 ANQGSEA. Here the CDR3 reads CSVGPRLAASTDTQYF. For the CDR3, the DNA is TGCAGCGTTGGGCCTCGACTAGCAGCTAGCACAGATACGCAGTATTTT.

Details on this clone: The same CDR3 can be traced to other DNA sequences in this sample. CDR3 DNA sequence: TGCGCCAGCAGCCTCCGGACAGGGGGCACTGAAGCTTTCTTT. Encoded protein: CASSLRTGGTEAFF. The rearrangement uses TRBV5-1 and TRBJ1-1; 10 nucleotides match TRBD1. The V gene end was trimmed by 4 bases and the J gene end by 4 bases; junction bases not matched to a gene: 4. Germline lookup yields CDR1 SGHRS and CDR2 YFSETQ. The CDR3 contains 14 residues. Filled out from reference TRBV5-1 and TRBJ1-1, the complete variable domain reads KAGVTQTPRYLIKTRGQQVTLSCSPISGHRSVSWYQQTPGQGLQFLFEYFSETQRNKGNFPGRFSGRQFSNSRSEMNVSTLELGDSALYLCASSLRTGGTEAFFGQGTRLTVV.

V is TRBV29-1 and J is TRBJ2-2, with a weak D call TRBD2 (5 bases). Germline lookup yields CDR1 SQVTM and CDR2 ANQGSEA. The length of the CDR3 is 13 residues. V was clipped by 6 bases and J by 5 bases, with 13 bases between them. The CDR3 bases are TGCAGCGTCGGGGTGGCGGTTACCGGGGAGCTGTTTTTT. This encodes CSVGVAVTGELFF.

The V call is TRBV21-1, the J call TRBJ2-7; the table's D call, TRBD1, has no DNA check behind it. TRBV21-1 is given as a pseudogene. CDR3 size: 14 residues. CDR3 nucleotide sequence: TGTGCCAGCAGCAGCCCGGTGGGCACCTACGAGCAGTACTTC. It yields the protein CASSSPVGTYEQYF.

The chain is built from TRBV15 and TRBJ2-7, with TRBD1 identical over 9 bases. V lost 4 bases and J lost 6; bases outside the gene matches: 10. The germline V gene has CDR1 LNHNV and CDR2 YYDKDF (reference sequence). This CDR3 spans 15 amino acids. The CDR3 region is CATSKWDRVLSEQYF. Written as DNA, the CDR3 is TGTGCCACCAGCAAGTGGGACAGGGTGCTTTCCGAGCAGTACTTC.

The rearrangement uses TRBV15 and TRBJ1-2; no clear D gene. Germline assignment: CDR1 LNHNV and CDR2 YYDKDF (reference sequence). The CDR3 is 12 amino acids. V lost 0 bases, J lost 4 bases, and 3 bases lay in between. CDR3 amino acids: CATSRDTYGYTF. CDR3 sequence (DNA): TGTGCCACCAGCAGAGATACCTATGGCTACACCTTC.

J is TRBJ2-3 and V is TRBV7-8; D perhaps matches TRBD2 (6 bases). The CDR3 spans 14 residues. The germline V gene has CDR1 SGHVS and CDR2 FQNEAQ. The germline V and J ends were trimmed by 5 bases and 4 bases, with 13 bases remaining between them. CDR3 coding DNA: TGTGCCAGCAGCATCCTACTAGCAGCAGATACGCAGTATTTT. Amino acid sequence: CASSILLAADTQYF.

The genes are TRBV20-1 and TRBJ2-7; no clear D gene. The CDR3 consists of 10 residues. The germline gives CDR1 DFQATT, CDR2 SNEGSKA (reference sequence). V was cut by 6 bases and J by 2 bases, with 5 bases left in between. CDR3 sequence reads: CSASTYEQYF. The CDR3 nucleotides are TGCAGTGCAAGTACCTACGAGCAGTACTTC.

The gene calls are TRBV15 and TRBJ2-2; D is unclear. Germline CDR1 and CDR2: LNHNV and YYDKDF (reference sequence). The CDR3 covers 13 residues. V lost 0 bases, J lost 7 bases, and 6 bases lay in between. CDR3 amino acids: CATSRDRNGELFF. The CDR3 DNA is TGTGCCACCAGCAGAGATAGGAACGGGGAGCTGTTTTTT.

This sequence joins TRBV4-1 and TRBJ2-4, with 7 bases aligning to TRBD1. Germline assignment: CDR1 MGHRA and CDR2 YSYEKL. The CDR3 covers 16 residues. The V segment lost 6 bases and the J segment 0 bases; nucleotides outside the gene matches: 8. The CDR3 protein is CASRGTEKIAKNIQYF. The CDR3, as DNA: TGCGCCAGCAGGGGGACAGAGAAGATAGCCAAAAACATTCAGTACTTC.

Note on this clone: Just one base apart from a much larger clone, this may be a read error. Other DNA sequences in the same sample also yield this CDR3. The V call is TRBV5-1, the J call TRBJ1-1; 8 nucleotides align to TRBD1. The J segment lost 4 bases and the V segment lost 4 bases, leaving 6 bases of the junction unmatched. CDR3 length equals 14 residues. Germline V gives CDR1 SGHRS, CDR2 YFSETQ. The CDR3 loop reads CASSPGTGGTEAFF. The CDR3 DNA reads TGCGCCAGCAGCCCAGGTACAGGGGGCACTGAAGCTTTCTTT.

V usage is TRBV5-1 and J usage is TRBJ2-3; TRBD1 matches at 12 bases. CDR3 length equals 16 residues. Germline V CDR1 and CDR2: SGHRS, YFSETQ. J was trimmed by 4 bases and V by 4 bases; bases with no gene match: 7. CDR3 amino acids: CASSEGTGGWSDTQYF. The CDR3, as DNA: TGCGCCAGCAGCGAAGGGACAGGGGGCTGGTCAGATACGCAGTATTTT.

This chain uses TRBV19 with TRBJ2-7; D uncertain. Germline V gene data show CDR1 as LNHDA and CDR2 as SQIVND (reference sequence). The CDR3 has 14 residues. Trimming took off 1 base at V and 1 base at J, with 8 bases between the two ends. The CDR3 loop is CASSIAEGSYEQYF. The CDR3 DNA reads as TGTGCCAGTAGTATAGCTGAAGGATCCTACGAGCAGTACTTC. The whole variable domain, remainder taken from reference TRBV19 and TRBJ2-7, is DGGITQSPKYLFRKEGQNVTLSCEQNLNHDAMYWYRQDPGQGLRLIYYSQIVNDFQKGDIAEGYSVSREKKESFPLTVTSAQKNPTAFYLCASSIAEGSYEQYFGPGTRLTVT.

V and J are TRBV5-8 and TRBJ2-5; possibly TRBD1 or TRBD2 for D (5 bases each). V was trimmed by 1 base and J by 1 base, leaving 17 bases between them. The CDR3 contains 17 residues. CDR1 and CDR2 (germline): SGHTS, YDEGEE. The CDR3 coding sequence is TGTGCCAGCAGCTTGCTCACGGGACCCGCCCCCCAAGAGACCCAGTACTTC. Translating gives CASSLLTGPAPQETQYF.

The table lists this clone with a few counts. The J gene is TRBJ2-7, the V gene TRBV7-2, with 9 bases matching TRBD2. CDR1 is SGHTA and CDR2 is FQGNSA in the germline V gene. The ends lost 0 bases at V and 7 bases at J; junction bases unmatched: 4. This CDR3 comprises 14 residues. CDR3 region: CASSLARGGAEQYF. Written as DNA, the CDR3 is TGTGCCAGCAGCTTAGCGCGGGGGGGCGCGGAGCAGTACTTC.

On this clone itself: Just one base apart from a much larger clone, this may be a read error. J is TRBJ1-5 and V is TRBV7-9; D possibly corresponds to TRBD1 (5 bases). Trimming removed 8 bases at V and 4 bases at J, with 9 bases between. The CDR3 is 12 amino acids. CDR1 is SEHNR and CDR2 is FQNEAQ in the germline V gene (reference sequence). The DNA of the CDR3 is TGTGCCAGCGGCGGGGGGAATCAGCCCCAGCATTTT. It specifies CASGGGNQPQHF. The full variable domain, its missing parts supplied by reference TRBV7-9 and TRBJ1-5, is DTGVSQNPRHKITKRGQNVTFRCDPISEHNRLYWYRQTLGQGPEFLTYFQNEAQLEKSRLLSDRFSAERPKGSFSTLEIQRTEQGDSAMYLCASGGGNQPQHFGDGTRLSIL.

This chain connects TRBV18 to TRBJ2-1; tentative D call: TRBD2 (5 bases). V dropped 1 base and J dropped 9 bases, with 10 bases sitting between them. CDR1 is KGHSH, CDR2 LQKENI, per germline. This CDR3 has 13 amino acids. This CDR3 is CASSPLRVGEQFF. The CDR3 nucleotides are TGTGCCAGCTCACCACTGAGGGTCGGTGAGCAGTTCTTC.

This clone was observed a few times. The chain carries TRBV30 and TRBJ2-3; D is perhaps TRBD1 or TRBD2 (5 bases each). The CDR3 has 12 amino acids. V lost 5 bases, J lost 4 bases, and 10 bases lay in between. Germline V lookup: CDR1 GTSNPN, CDR2 SVGIG (reference sequence). The CDR3 sequence is CAWGDGSDTQYF. DNA of the CDR3: TGTGCCTGGGGGGACGGATCAGATACGCAGTATTTT.

The chain uses TRBV7-9 and TRBJ1-2, with D hard to call. V was pared by 5 bases and J by 5 bases, with 12 bases between. Germline CDR1 reads SEHNR; CDR2 reads FQNEAQ (reference sequence). This CDR3 spans 13 amino acids. CDR3 DNA sequence: TGTGCCAGCAGCCCGGGCTGGCAGTATGGCTACACCTTC. Its protein is CASSPGWQYGYTF.

The chain is built from TRBV18 and TRBJ1-5; D gene ambiguous. The CDR3 sequence is 15 residues long. Between the trimmed V and J ends, which lost 2 bases and 1 base, there was a span of 9 bases. Germline V gene lookup returns CDR1 KGHSH and CDR2 LQKENI. CDR3 amino acids: CASSPGSVSNQPQHF. The CDR3, as DNA: TGTGCCAGCTCACCAGGGTCTGTGAGCAATCAGCCCCAGCATTTT.

The rearrangement uses TRBV5-6 and TRBJ1-5; D uncertain. CDR3 length equals 14 residues. V was shortened by 0 bases and J by 4 bases, with 8 bases between the two germline ends. Germline assignment: CDR1 SGHDT and CDR2 YYEEEE. The CDR3: CASSLGSLNQPQHF. CDR3 nucleotides: TGTGCCAGCAGCTTGGGGAGCCTAAATCAGCCCCAGCATTTT.

The chain recombines TRBV7-3 with TRBJ2-1, with D maybe TRBD2 (5 bases). CDR3 length: 18 amino acids. Germline-derived CDR1 and CDR2 are SGHTA and FQGTGA. Trimming took off 5 bases at V and 0 bases at J, with 20 bases between the two ends. CDR3 in amino acids: CASSPAELVPLSYNEQFF. CDR3 bases: TGTGCCAGCAGCCCAGCGGAGCTGGTCCCCCTCTCCTACAATGAGCAGTTCTTC.